This T cell receptor beta chain is from a study of T-cell memory formation after mild COVID-19. In germline, CDR1 is SGHVS, CDR2 FQNEAQ. The length of the CDR3 is 12 residues. The V end was cut by 4 bases, the J end by 5 bases, with 9 bases between. Constant-segment-primed 5'RACE gave TCR alpha and TCR beta cDNA libraries with sample barcodes and UMIs. TCRdb fed the 5' RACE reads into MiXCR, producing one record per CDR3 protein. The sample carries fewer than 200,000 distinct CDR3 sequences, about 18% recorded once. The source of this sequence is a man between 18 and 35 years old who had mild COVID-19 (a few samples of this study predate the infection). Cell type and time point are not known. V and J are TRBV7-8 and TRBJ2-7; D remains ambiguous. Sequenced sample: PBMCs or a T cell subset sorted from them (not recorded which). The CDR3 loop reads CASSSEVNEQYF. The CDR3 DNA follows: TGTGCCAGCAGCTCCGAAGTCAACGAGCAGTACTTC.